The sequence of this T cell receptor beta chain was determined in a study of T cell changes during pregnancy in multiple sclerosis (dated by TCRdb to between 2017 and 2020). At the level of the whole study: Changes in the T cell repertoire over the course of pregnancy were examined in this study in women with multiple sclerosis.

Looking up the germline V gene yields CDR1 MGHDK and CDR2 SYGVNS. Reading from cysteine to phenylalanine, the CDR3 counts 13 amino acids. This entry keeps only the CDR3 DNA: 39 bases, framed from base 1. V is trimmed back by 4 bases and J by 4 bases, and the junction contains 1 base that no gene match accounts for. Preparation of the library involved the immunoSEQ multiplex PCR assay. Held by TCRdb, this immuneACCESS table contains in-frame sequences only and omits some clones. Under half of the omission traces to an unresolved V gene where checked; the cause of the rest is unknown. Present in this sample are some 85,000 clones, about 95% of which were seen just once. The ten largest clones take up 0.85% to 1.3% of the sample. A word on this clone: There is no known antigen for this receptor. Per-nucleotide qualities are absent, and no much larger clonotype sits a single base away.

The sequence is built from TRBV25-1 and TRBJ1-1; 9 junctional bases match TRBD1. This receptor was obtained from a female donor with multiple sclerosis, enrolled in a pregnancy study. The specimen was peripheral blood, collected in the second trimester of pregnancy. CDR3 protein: CASSATGGTEAFF. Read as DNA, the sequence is TGTGCCAGCAGTGCGACAGGGGGCACTGAAGCTTTCTTT.